Below are 17 T cell receptor beta chains sequenced from a single sample in a study of shared clonotypes between healthy human individuals. Naive CD8 isolation took CD45RO-negative cells positively selected for CCR7 and excluded terminally differentiated effector memory CD45RA+ cells. The table came from immunoSEQ multiplex PCR; TCRdb's copy has only in-frame clones and leaves some out. Of roughly 2 million clones listed, less than 95% are singletons. Specimen: naive CD8+ T cells sorted from blood. Receptor source: a man aged 18 to 35 in good health.

The chain recombines TRBV29-1 with TRBJ2-7; D possibly corresponds to TRBD1 (5 bases). CDR1 is SQVTM, CDR2 ANQGSEA, per germline. This CDR3 region has 13 residues. V lost 7 bases and J lost 0, with 13 bases in between. This chain's CDR3 is CSATDPFSYEQYF. CDR3 sequence (DNA): TGCAGCGCGACAGATCCCTTCTCCTACGAGCAGTACTTC.

The V gene is TRBV11-2, the J gene TRBJ2-7; D may be TRBD2 (5 bases). This CDR3 is built from 13 residues. Trimming pared 4 bases from V and 2 bases from J, leaving 9 bases between. Germline V gene lookup returns CDR1 SGHAT and CDR2 FQNNGV. CDR3 sequence: CASSYGLPYEQYF. The DNA of the CDR3 is TGTGCCAGCAGCTATGGACTCCCCTACGAGCAGTACTTC.

The J gene is TRBJ2-2, the V gene TRBV6-4; no definite D call. Trimming stripped 8 bases from V and 4 bases from J, with 11 bases between. The CDR3 covers 13 residues. Germline V gene sequence: CDR1 MRHNA, CDR2 SNTAGT. The CDR3: CASRNGLTGELFF. CDR3 in DNA: TGTGCCAGCCGTAACGGGCTCACCGGGGAGCTGTTTTTT.

The V and J genes are TRBV10-2 and TRBJ1-1; unclear D gene. This CDR3 is 11 amino acids long. Germline V gene data show CDR1 as WSHSY and CDR2 as SAAADI. Trimming took 3 bases from V and 5 from J, leaving 4 bases between them. The CDR3 DNA sequence: TGCGCCAGCAGTGATCTGACTGAAGCTTTCTTT. This gives the protein CASSDLTEAFF.

The chain recombines TRBV6-5 with TRBJ2-7, with 8 bases lining up with TRBD1. Looked up from germline, CDR1 is MNHEY and CDR2 is SVGAGI. The trim removed 0 bases at V and 3 bases at J, leaving 7 bases unmatched. The CDR3 is 16 residues long. CDR3 region: CASSYSTGQVLYEQYF. CDR3 bases: TGTGCCAGCAGTTACTCCACGGGACAGGTGCTCTACGAGCAGTACTTC.

This clone was counted a few times. J is TRBJ1-1 and V is TRBV11-2; D is unresolved. Germline CDR1 reads SGHAT; CDR2 reads FQNNGV. V dropped 1 base and J dropped 1 base, with 7 bases sitting between them. CDR3 length equals 14 residues. The CDR3 DNA reads as TGTGCCAGCAGCTTAGCGGCGGGGAACACTGAAGCTTTCTTT. Translated: CASSLAAGNTEAFF.

The chain recombines TRBV9 with TRBJ2-1; tentatively, D is TRBD1 (7 bases). The CDR3 length is 14 residues. The V gene's germline CDR1 is SGDLS and CDR2 YYNGEE. The V and J ends lost 4 bases and 11 bases respectively, with 19 bases between them. The CDR3, as DNA: TGTGCCAGCAGCTCACCAGGGGGGAACGAGAAGCAGTTCTTC. Its protein product is CASSSPGGNEKQFF.

The V call is TRBV7-9, the J call TRBJ2-1; D might be TRBD1 or TRBD2, each matching 5 bases. V was trimmed by 3 bases and J by 6 bases, leaving 15 bases between them. The germline CDR1 and CDR2 sequences are SEHNR and FQNEAQ (reference sequence). CDR3 size: 15 residues. The DNA of the CDR3 is TGTGCCAGCAGCTTTGCCGGGGCCCAACTCAATGAGCAGTTCTTC. Translating gives CASSFAGAQLNEQFF.

V usage is TRBV2 and J usage is TRBJ2-7, with 9 bases identical to TRBD2. CDR3 length: 15 residues. The V gene's germline CDR1 is SNHLY and CDR2 FYNNEI. The ends lost 6 bases at V and 4 bases at J; junction bases unmatched: 10. Here the CDR3 reads CASRYSGSERYEQYF. The CDR3 bases are TGTGCCAGCAGGTATAGCGGGAGTGAAAGGTACGAGCAGTACTTC.

The rearrangement links TRBV2 to TRBJ1-4, with 8 positions matching TRBD1. Germline CDR1 and CDR2: SNHLY and FYNNEI. CDR3 size: 14 residues. With 7 bases clipped from V and 7 bases from J, the junction kept 8 bases outside the gene matches. In DNA, the CDR3 is TGTGCCAGCAAGGAACAGGGGGGGAGTGAAAAACTGTTTTTT. Translating gives CASKEQGGSEKLFF.

The chain combines TRBV10-3 with TRBJ2-3; no clear D gene. V lost 0 bases, J lost 2 bases, and 9 bases lay in between. The CDR3 consists of 15 residues. Germline V gives CDR1 ENHRY, CDR2 SYGVKD. Here the CDR3 reads CAISESEMNTDTQYF. As DNA, the CDR3 is TGTGCCATCAGTGAGTCAGAGATGAACACAGATACGCAGTATTTT.

The V and J genes are TRBV21-1 and TRBJ2-1; the D call of TRBD2 is as the table states it, not checked on the DNA. TRBV21-1 constitutes a pseudogene. This CDR3 has 18 residues. CDR3: CASSKSRTSGSGMNEQFF. The CDR3 DNA reads as TGTGCCAGCAGCAAAAGCAGGACTAGCGGGAGTGGTATGAATGAGCAGTTCTTC.

The chain links TRBV11-2 to TRBJ2-7; 8 bases agree with TRBD2. Germline CDR1 and CDR2: SGHAT and FQNNGV. Unmatched junction bases numbered 5, after V lost 0 bases and J lost 4 bases. The CDR3 has 15 amino acids. The CDR3 loop is CASSLDHGRAYEQYF. In DNA, the CDR3 is TGTGCCAGCAGCTTAGATCACGGGAGGGCGTACGAGCAGTACTTC.

The chain recombines TRBV4-1 with TRBJ2-7; D possibly matches TRBD1 or TRBD2 (6 bases each). Germline V CDR1 and CDR2: MGHRA, YSYEKL. The CDR3 totals 15 residues. Trimming removed 3 bases at V and 3 bases at J, with 15 bases between. CDR3 coding DNA: TGCGCCAGCAGCCATAGAAGGGGGGAGGTCTACGAGCAGTACTTC. The encoded protein is CASSHRRGEVYEQYF.

This chain joins TRBV7-8 and TRBJ2-3; D might be TRBD1 (5 bases). Germline assignment: CDR1 SGHVS and CDR2 FQNEAQ. The germline V and J ends were trimmed by 10 bases and 0 bases, with 14 bases remaining between them. This CDR3 region has 14 residues. Here the CDR3 DNA reads TGTGCCACCCAGGGCGTTACTAGCACAGATACGCAGTATTTT. Translating it yields CATQGVTSTDTQYF. Drawing the rest from reference TRBV7-8 and TRBJ2-3, the complete variable domain is GAGVSQSPRYKVAKRGQDVALRCDPISGHVSLFWYQQALGQGPEFLTYFQNEAQLDKSGLPSDRFFAERPEGSVSTLKIQRTQQEDSAVYLCATQGVTSTDTQYFGPGTRLTVL.

The chain employs TRBV21-1 and TRBJ1-2. TRBV21-1 is given as a pseudogene. The CDR3 runs to 17 residues. The CDR3 nucleotides are TGTGCCAGCAGCAAAACCCCCCCAAGGGACCCTTGCTATGGCTACACCTTC. Translation: CASSKTPPRDPCYGYTF.

The V call is TRBV4-2, the J call TRBJ2-1; TRBD2 might be the D (6 bases). Per germline, CDR1 LGHNA and CDR2 YNFKEQ. The CDR3 consists of 16 residues. V lost 5 bases to trimming and J lost 4 bases, with 18 bases between them. The CDR3 loop is CASSAYPWGEYNEQFF. CDR3 DNA: TGTGCCAGCAGCGCCTACCCTTGGGGGGAATACAATGAGCAGTTCTTC.